The 5 T cell receptor beta chains below were found in one sample sequenced in a study of cytomegalovirus exposure and HLA in healthy donors. The PCR made use of 60 Vbeta and 13 Jbeta primers. Measured with immunoSEQ multiplex PCR; TCRdb has only the in-frame clones, and not every one. The sample yields around 58,000 clones, 77% seen once. The specimen was PBMCs. These receptors were obtained from a female donor in good health and CMV-seronegative.

The gene calls are TRBV2 and TRBJ1-3, with D possibly TRBD1 on 5 matching bases. V was shortened by 8 bases and J by 2 bases, with 19 bases between the two germline ends. This CDR3 is built from 16 residues. CDR1 and CDR2 from the germline V gene are SNHLY and FYNNEI. In nucleotides, the CDR3 is TGTGCCAGCCTGCGGAACAGGAATGTAGCTGGAAACACCATATATTTT. Translating gives CASLRNRNVAGNTIYF.

The chain links TRBV19 to TRBJ2-7; the D gene is possibly TRBD1 (6 bases). V lost 6 bases and J 2 bases, leaving 17 bases between the germline ends. Germline V gene sequence: CDR1 LNHDA, CDR2 SQIVND (reference sequence). The CDR3 contains 15 residues. The CDR3 protein is CASSPQGAATYEQYF. The CDR3 nucleotides are TGTGCCAGTAGCCCACAGGGAGCAGCTACCTACGAGCAGTACTTC.

The chain is built from TRBV27 and TRBJ2-7, with D hard to call. Trimming shortened V by 6 bases and J by 0 bases, and 15 bases separated the two germline ends. The germline V gene has CDR1 MNHEY and CDR2 SMNVEV (reference sequence). The CDR3 runs to 15 residues. The CDR3 coding sequence is TGTGCCAGCAGACGAGATGGCGGCGCCTCCTACGAGCAGTACTTC. This encodes CASRRDGGASYEQYF.

The chain has TRBV7-2 and TRBJ1-1; no clear D gene. Germline V lookup: CDR1 SGHTA, CDR2 FQGNSA. V was cut by 2 bases and J by 5 bases, with 15 bases left in between. This CDR3 has 15 amino acids. Here the CDR3 reads CASSLHRGSETEAFF. The CDR3 DNA reads TGTGCCAGCAGCTTACATCGGGGTTCGGAAACTGAAGCTTTCTTT.

The chain has TRBV29-1 and TRBJ2-3; possible D gene TRBD2, 6 bases. V lost 6 bases to trimming and J lost 4 bases, with 20 bases between them. The length of the CDR3 is 15 residues. Germline V gene sequence: CDR1 SQVTM, CDR2 ANQGSEA. The CDR3 DNA sequence: TGCAGCGTCCACCCCGTGGGGGGTAGCCCAGATACGCAGTATTTT. This translates into CSVHPVGGSPDTQYF.